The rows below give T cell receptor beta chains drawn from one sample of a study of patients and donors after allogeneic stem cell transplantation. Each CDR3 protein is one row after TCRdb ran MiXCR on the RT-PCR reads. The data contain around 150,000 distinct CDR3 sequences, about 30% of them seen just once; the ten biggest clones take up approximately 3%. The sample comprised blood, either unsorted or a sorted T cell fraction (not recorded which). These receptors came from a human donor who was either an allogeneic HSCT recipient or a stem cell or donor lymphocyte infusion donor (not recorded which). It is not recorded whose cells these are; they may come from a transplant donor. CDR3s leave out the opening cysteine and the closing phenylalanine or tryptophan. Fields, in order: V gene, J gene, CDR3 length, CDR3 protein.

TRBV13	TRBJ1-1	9	ASSFSGVTF
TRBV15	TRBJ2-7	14	ATSRDRASGVYEQY
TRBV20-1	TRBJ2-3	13	SAFWSVPSTDTQY
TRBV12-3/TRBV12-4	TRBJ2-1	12	ASSFGSGYNEQF
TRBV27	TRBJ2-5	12	ASSSGLPQETQY
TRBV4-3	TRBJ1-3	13	ASSLHRGFGNTIY
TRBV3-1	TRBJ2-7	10	ASTGGGYEQY
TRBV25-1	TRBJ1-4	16	ASSDGRTGTLGGEKLF
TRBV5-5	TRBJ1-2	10	ASRGINYGYT
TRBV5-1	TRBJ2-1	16	ASSLDVRRLAALNEQF
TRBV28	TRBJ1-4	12	ASRTGRTSEKLF
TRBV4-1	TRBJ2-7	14	ASSQDPRTGDYEQY
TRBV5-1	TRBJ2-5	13	ASSLQPGPQETQY
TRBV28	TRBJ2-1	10	ATHKPGNEQF
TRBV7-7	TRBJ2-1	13	ASSQGLAGVNEQF
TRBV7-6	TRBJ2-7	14	ASSLDPTGGSYEQY
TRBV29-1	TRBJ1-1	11	SVAGLMNTEAF
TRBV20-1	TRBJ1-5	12	SARGGTGDQPQH
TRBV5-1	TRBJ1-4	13	ASSLGDRGGEKLF
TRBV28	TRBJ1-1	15	ASSSLWGRWSHTEAF
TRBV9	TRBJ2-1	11	ASSPGTDNEQF
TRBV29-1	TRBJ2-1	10	SVPGLANEQF
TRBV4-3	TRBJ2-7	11	ASSQFGGYEQY
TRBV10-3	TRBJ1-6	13	AIGIPGTGDSPLH
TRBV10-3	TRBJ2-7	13	AISDSTRTPYEQY
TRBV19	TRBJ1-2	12	ASSIDDTAYGYT
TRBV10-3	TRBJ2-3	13	AISQGLAGTDTQY
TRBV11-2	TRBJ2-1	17	ASSLFGGGGGGPYNEQF
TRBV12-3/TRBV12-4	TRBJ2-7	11	ASSPGTVYEQY
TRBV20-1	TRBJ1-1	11	SARGVGFTEAF
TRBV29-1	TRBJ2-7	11	SVEGEWTDEQY
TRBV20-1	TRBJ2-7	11	SAVSVVDYEQY
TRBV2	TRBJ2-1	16	ASRPPGLAVHKYNEQF
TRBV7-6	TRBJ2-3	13	ASSSFSNRPDTQY
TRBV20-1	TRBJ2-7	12	SASMGLGTYEQY
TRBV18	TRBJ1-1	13	ASSPLAGLGTEAF
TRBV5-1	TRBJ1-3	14	ASSLPDRGSGNTIY
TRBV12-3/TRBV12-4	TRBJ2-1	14	ASSLRREISYNEQF
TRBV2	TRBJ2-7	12	ASRRGSSPYEQY
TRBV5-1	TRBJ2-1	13	ASSLGAGGLNEQF
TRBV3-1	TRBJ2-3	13	ASSQELAGTDTQY
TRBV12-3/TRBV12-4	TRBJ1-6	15	ASSSPGTGGYNSPLH
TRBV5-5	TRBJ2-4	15	ASSVGGQPRWGGLQY
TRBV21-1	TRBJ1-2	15	ASSKIYRTAANYGYT
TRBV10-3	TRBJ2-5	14	AISEPSGKGRETQY
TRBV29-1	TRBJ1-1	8	SVAITEAF
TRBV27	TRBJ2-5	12	ASSPGQRQETQY
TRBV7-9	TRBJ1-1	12	ASSFGRGPTEAF
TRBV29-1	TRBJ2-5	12	SVEMAGQQRTQY
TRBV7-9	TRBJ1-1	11	ASSRSSAVQAF
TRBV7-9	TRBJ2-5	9	ASSLEVTWR
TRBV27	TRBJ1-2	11	ASSLTTNYGYT
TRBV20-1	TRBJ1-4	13	SARDAHSTNEKLI
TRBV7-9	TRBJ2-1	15	ASSSGLLKPSYNEQF